Given below is one T cell receptor (beta chain) in context. Measured with immunoSEQ multiplex PCR; TCRdb has only the in-frame clones, and not every one. The sample gives around 450,000 clones, about 85% of which show up once; approximately 2% is in the top ten. This sample was taken from a study of blood T cell repertoires in COVID-19. CDR1 and CDR2 (germline): SNHLY, FYNNEI. V was pared by 3 bases and J by 6 bases, with 2 bases of the junction left unmatched. The CDR3 extends over 13 amino acids. The clonotype comes from a woman aged 18-29 years with acute COVID-19. Sequenced sample: PBMCs or T cells enriched from blood (not recorded which). The genes are TRBV2 and TRBJ2-7; 10 nucleotides agree with TRBD1. As DNA, the CDR3 is TGTGCCAGCAGTGAGTGGACAGGGGGCGAGCAGTACTTC. This gives the protein CASSEWTGGEQYF.